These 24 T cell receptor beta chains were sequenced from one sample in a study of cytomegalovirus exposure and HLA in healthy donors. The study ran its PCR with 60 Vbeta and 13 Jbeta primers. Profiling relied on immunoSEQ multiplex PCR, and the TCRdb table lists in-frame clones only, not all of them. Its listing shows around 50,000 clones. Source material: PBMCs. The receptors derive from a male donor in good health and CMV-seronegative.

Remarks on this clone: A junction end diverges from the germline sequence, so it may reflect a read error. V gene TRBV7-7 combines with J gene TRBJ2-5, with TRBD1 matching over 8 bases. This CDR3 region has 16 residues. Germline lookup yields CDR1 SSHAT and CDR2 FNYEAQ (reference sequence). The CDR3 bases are TGTGCTAGCAGCTTAGCCGGGACAGGAGACCAAGAGACCCAGTACTTC. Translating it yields CASSLAGTGDQETQYF.

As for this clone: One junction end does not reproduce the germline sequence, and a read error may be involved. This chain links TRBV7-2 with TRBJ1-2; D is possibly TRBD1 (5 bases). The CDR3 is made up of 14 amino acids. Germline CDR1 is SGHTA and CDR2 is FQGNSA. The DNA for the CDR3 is TGTGCCAGCAGCTTAGGGGTCGGGGACTACGGCTACACCTTC. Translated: CASSLGVGDYGYTF.

The CDR3 here is CASSLTGGIQPQHF. The CDR3, as DNA: TGTGCCAGCAGTTTAACAGGGGGCATTCAGCCCCAGCATTTT. The V gene is TRBV27, the J gene TRBJ1-5; 9 bases are shared with TRBD1. The ends lost 2 bases at V and 6 bases at J; junction bases unmatched: 2. The CDR3 consists of 14 residues. Germline V gene data show CDR1 as MNHEY and CDR2 as SMNVEV (reference sequence).

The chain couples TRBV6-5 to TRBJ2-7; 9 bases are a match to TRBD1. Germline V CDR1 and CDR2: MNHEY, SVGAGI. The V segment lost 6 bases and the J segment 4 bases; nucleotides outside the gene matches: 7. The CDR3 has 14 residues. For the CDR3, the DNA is TGTGCCAGCAGCTGGGGACAGGGAAGGTACGAGCAGTACTTC. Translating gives CASSWGQGRYEQYF.

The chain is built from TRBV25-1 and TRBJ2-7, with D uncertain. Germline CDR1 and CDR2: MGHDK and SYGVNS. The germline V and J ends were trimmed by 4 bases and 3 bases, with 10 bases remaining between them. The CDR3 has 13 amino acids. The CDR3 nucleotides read TGTGCCAGCAGTGCCTTAGACTTCTACGAGCAGTACTTC. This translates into CASSALDFYEQYF.

CDR3 sequence (DNA): TGTGCCAGCAGTAAAGGACAAGGCTGGGGGGCCCTCCACTTT. Protein: CASSKGQGWGALHF. V usage is TRBV6-5 and J usage is TRBJ1-6, with D possibly TRBD1 on 5 matching bases. The CDR3 spans 14 residues. Germline CDR1 and CDR2: MNHEY and SVGAGI. V shed 5 bases and J shed 14 bases, with 19 bases lying between them.

The chain's CDR3 is CAVLVDSSSYNEQFF. CDR3 nucleotides: TGTGCCGTTCTGGTGGACAGCAGCTCCTACAATGAGCAGTTCTTC. The genes are TRBV2 and TRBJ2-1, with D perhaps TRBD1 (6 bases). The CDR3 consists of 15 residues. V was shortened by 11 bases and J by 0 bases, with 17 bases between the two germline ends. Germline loops: CDR1 SNHLY, CDR2 FYNNEI.

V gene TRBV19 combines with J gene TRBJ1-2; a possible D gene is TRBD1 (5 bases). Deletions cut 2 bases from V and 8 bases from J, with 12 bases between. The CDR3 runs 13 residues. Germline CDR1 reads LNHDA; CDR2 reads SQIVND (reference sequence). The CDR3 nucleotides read TGTGCCAGTAGTATAAATCCGGGGGGAGGCTACACCTTC. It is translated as CASSINPGGGYTF.

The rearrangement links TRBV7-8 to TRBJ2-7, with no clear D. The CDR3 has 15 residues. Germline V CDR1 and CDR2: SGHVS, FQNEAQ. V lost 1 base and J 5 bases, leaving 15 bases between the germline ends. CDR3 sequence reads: CASSLGPLPENEQYF. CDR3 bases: TGTGCCAGCAGCTTAGGGCCTCTTCCAGAAAACGAGCAGTACTTC.

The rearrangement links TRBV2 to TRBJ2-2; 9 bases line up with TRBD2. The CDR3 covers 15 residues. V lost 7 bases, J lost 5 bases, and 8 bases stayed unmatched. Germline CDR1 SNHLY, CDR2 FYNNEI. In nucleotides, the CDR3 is TGTGCCAGCACCACCCTAGCGGGGTATACCGGGGAGCTGTTTTTT. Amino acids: CASTTLAGYTGELFF.

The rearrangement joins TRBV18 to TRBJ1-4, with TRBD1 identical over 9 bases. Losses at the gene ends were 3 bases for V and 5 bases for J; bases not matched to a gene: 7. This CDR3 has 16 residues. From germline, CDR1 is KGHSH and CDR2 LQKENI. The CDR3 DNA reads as TGTGCCAGCTCACCCTCCGGGACAGGGACGAATGAAAAACTGTTTTTT. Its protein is CASSPSGTGTNEKLFF.

The CDR3 protein is CASNQGVVYGYTF. In DNA form, the CDR3 reads TGTGCCAGCAACCAGGGGGTTGTCTATGGCTACACCTTC. This chain uses TRBV6-6 with TRBJ1-2, with 7 nucleotides matching TRBD1. After removal of 7 bases from V and 4 bases from J, the junction contained 6 bases not matched to a gene. Per germline, CDR1 MNHNY and CDR2 SVGAGI (reference sequence). CDR3 length equals 13 residues.

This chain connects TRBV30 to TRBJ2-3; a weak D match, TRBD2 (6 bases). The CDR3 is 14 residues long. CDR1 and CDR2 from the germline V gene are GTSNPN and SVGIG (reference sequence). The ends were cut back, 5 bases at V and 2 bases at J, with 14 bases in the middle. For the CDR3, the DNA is TGTGCCTGGGATCGGGGGTTCTCCACAGATACGCAGTATTTT. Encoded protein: CAWDRGFSTDTQYF.

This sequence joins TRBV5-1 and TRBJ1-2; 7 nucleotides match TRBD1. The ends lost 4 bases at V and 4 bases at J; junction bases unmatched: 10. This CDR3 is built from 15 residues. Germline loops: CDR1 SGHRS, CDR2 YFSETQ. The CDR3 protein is CASSHGQEWVYGYTF. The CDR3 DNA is TGCGCCAGCAGCCACGGACAGGAGTGGGTCTATGGCTACACCTTC.

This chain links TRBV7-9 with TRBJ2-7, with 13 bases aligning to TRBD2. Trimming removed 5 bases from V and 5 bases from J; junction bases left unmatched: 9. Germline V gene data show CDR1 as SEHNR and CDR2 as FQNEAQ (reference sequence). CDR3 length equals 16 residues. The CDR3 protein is CASSRTSGGLLDEQYF. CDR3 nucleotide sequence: TGTGCCAGCAGCCGGACTAGCGGGGGTCTGTTAGACGAGCAGTACTTC.

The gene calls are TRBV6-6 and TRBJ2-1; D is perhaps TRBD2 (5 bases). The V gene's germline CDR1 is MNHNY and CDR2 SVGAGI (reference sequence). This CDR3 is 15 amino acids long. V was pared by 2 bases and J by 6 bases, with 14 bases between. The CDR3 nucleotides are TGTGCCAGCAGTTACGCAAAAAACGCGGGCAATGAGCAGTTCTTC. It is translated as CASSYAKNAGNEQFF.

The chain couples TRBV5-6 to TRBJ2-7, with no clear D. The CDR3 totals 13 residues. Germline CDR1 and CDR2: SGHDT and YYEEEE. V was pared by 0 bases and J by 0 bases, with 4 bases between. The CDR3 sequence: CASSLGSSYEQYF. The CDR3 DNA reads TGTGCCAGCAGCTTGGGCAGCTCCTACGAGCAGTACTTC.

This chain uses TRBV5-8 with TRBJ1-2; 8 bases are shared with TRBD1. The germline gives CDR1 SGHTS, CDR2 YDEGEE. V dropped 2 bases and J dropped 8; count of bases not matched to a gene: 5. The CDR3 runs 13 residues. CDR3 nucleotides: TGTGCCAGCAGCTTTGGACAGGGAGACGGCTACACCTTC. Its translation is CASSFGQGDGYTF.

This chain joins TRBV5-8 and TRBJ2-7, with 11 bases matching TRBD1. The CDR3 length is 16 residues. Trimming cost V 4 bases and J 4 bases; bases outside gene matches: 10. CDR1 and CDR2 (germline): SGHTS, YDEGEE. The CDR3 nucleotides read TGTGCCAGCAGCCGTAATCAGGGGACAGGGGGGTACGAGCAGTACTTC. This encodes CASSRNQGTGGYEQYF.

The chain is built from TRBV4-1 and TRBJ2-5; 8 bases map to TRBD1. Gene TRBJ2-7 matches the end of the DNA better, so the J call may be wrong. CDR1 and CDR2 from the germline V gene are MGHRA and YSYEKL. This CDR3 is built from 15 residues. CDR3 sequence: CASSQDGQGLSEQYF. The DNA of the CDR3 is TGCGCCAGCAGCCAAGACGGACAGGGTCTCTCCGAGCAGTACTTC.

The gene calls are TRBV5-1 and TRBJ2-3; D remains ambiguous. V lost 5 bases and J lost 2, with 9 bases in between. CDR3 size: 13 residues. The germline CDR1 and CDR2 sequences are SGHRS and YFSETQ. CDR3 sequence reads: CASRDTATDTQYF. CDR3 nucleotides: TGCGCCAGCAGAGACACGGCCACAGATACGCAGTATTTT.

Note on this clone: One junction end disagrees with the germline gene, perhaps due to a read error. The CDR3 region is CASSIRLAGVNEQFF. In nucleotides, the CDR3 is TGTGCTAGCAGCATAAGACTAGCGGGGGTAAATGAGCAGTTCTTC. The rearrangement links TRBV7-7 to TRBJ2-1; 12 bases line up with TRBD2. Germline V gives CDR1 SSHAT, CDR2 FNYEAQ (reference sequence). This CDR3 contains 15 residues.

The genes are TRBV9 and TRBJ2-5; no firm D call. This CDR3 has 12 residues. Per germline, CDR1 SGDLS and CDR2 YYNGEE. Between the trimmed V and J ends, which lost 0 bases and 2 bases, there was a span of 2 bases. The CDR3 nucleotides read TGTGCCAGCAGCGTAGCACAAGAGACCCAGTACTTC. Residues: CASSVAQETQYF.

The CDR3 loop is CASSPTGVDRNTEAFF. CDR3 nucleotides: TGCGCCAGCAGCCCAACGGGAGTGGATCGGAACACTGAAGCTTTCTTT. The rearrangement joins TRBV4-1 to TRBJ1-1; D is uncertain. The CDR3 spans 16 residues. Deletions cut 4 bases from V and 1 base from J, with 16 bases between. Per germline, CDR1 MGHRA and CDR2 YSYEKL.